This T cell receptor (beta chain) was sequenced for a study of shared clonotypes between healthy human individuals. Study summary: The plates for each donor numbered three CD4 naive, three CD4 memory, two CD8 naive and one CD8 memory.

The deep-level immunoSEQ assay was used. Generated by immunoSEQ multiplex PCR, the TCRdb table keeps only in-frame clones and is missing some. The sample carries millions of clones, approximately 93% recorded once. The authors divided CD4+ cells into CD45RA+ naive and CD45RA-negative memory subsets. This CDR3 comprises 16 residues. The germline V gene has CDR1 SGHAT and CDR2 FQNNGV. The germline V and J ends were trimmed by 5 bases and 2 bases, with 18 bases remaining between them. The chain uses TRBV11-2 and TRBJ1-1; D is unclear. The specimen sequenced was naive CD4+ T cells from PBMCs. The sample's subset: CD45RA+ positively selected. This TCR was sampled from a man between 18 and 35 years old in good health. Some clones in this sample may be carry-over from other donors' samples. This chain's CDR3 is CASSPAGAGSNTEAFF. The CDR3 DNA is TGTGCCAGCAGCCCCGCCGGCGCAGGATCCAACACTGAAGCTTTCTTT.